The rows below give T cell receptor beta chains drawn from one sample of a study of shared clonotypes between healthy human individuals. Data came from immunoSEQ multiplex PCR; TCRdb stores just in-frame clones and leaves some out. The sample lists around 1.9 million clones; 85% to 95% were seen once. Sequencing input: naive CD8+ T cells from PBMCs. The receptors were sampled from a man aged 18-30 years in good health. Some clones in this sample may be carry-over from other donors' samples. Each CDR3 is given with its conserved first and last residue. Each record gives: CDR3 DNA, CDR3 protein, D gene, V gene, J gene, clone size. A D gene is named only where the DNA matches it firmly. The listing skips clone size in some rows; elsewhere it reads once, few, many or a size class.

DNA: TGTGCCAGCAGCGTAGGAGGGATGAGCGGGAGGTCCTACAATGAGCAGTTCTTC; CDR3: CASSVGGMSGRSYNEQFF; D: TRBD2; V: TRBV9; J: TRBJ2-1; size: NA
DNA: TGTGCCAGCAGCCCCGGACTAGGTAGCACAGATACGCAGTATTTT; CDR3: CASSPGLGSTDTQYF; D: TRBD2; V: TRBV7-2; J: TRBJ2-3; size: NA
DNA: TGTGCCAGCAGCTTAGTGGGTCCGGGACAGGGGACCACTGAAGCTTTCTTT; CDR3: CASSLVGPGQGTTEAFF; D: TRBD1; V: TRBV7-8; J: TRBJ1-1; size: NA
DNA: TGTGCCAGCAGTTTGTGGTGGCGGGAGGGAGACGAGCAGTACTTC; CDR3: CASSLWWREGDEQYF; D: TRBD2; V: TRBV28; J: TRBJ2-7; size: once
DNA: TGTGCCAGCAGCGTAAAAAGCACAGGGAACTATGGCTACACCTTC; CDR3: CASSVKSTGNYGYTF; D: NA; V: TRBV9; J: TRBJ1-2; size: NA
DNA: TGTGCCAGCAGCCCGACGAGGGGTTCGGCGGGGGGGGTTGAAGCTTTCTTT; CDR3: CASSPTRGSAGGVEAFF; D: NA; V: TRBV7-6; J: TRBJ1-1; size: NA
DNA: TGCGCCAGCAGCTTCAGAGGGGACCCCTACAATGAGCAGTTCTTC; CDR3: CASSFRGDPYNEQFF; D: NA; V: TRBV5-1; J: TRBJ2-1; size: NA
DNA: TGTGCCAGCTCACCCTCTAGGGGCGAAGAGACCCAGTACTTC; CDR3: CASSPSRGEETQYF; D: NA; V: TRBV18; J: TRBJ2-5; size: NA
DNA: TGTGCCAGCAGTCACGGGACTAGCGGGGGAGAGACCCAGTACTTC; CDR3: CASSHGTSGGETQYF; D: TRBD2; V: TRBV7-9; J: TRBJ2-5; size: once
DNA: TGTGCCAGCAGTCCTCAGGGGACCAATTATCCTTCCCATTTT; CDR3: CASSPQGTNYPSHF; D: NA; V: TRBV27; J: TRBJ1-5; size: NA
DNA: TGTGCCACCAGCACAGGACAGGGTTACACTGAAGCTTTCTTT; CDR3: CATSTGQGYTEAFF; D: TRBD1; V: TRBV15; J: TRBJ1-1; size: NA
DNA: TGTGCCATCTCCGGGGCCAACGTCCTGACTTTC; CDR3: CAISGANVLTF; D: NA; V: TRBV10-3; J: TRBJ2-6; size: NA
DNA: TGTGCCAGTTCGCGGGGGACCTACAATGAGCAGTTCTTC; CDR3: CASSRGTYNEQFF; D: TRBD2; V: TRBV19; J: TRBJ2-1; size: NA
DNA: TGTGCCAGCAGCCCCGAAGTCTACTCCTACAATGAGCAGTTCTTC; CDR3: CASSPEVYSYNEQFF; D: NA; V: TRBV7-2; J: TRBJ2-1; size: NA
DNA: TGTGCCAGCAGCTACGGGACAGGGCCGGGTCAGCCCCAGCATTTT; CDR3: CASSYGTGPGQPQHF; D: TRBD1; V: TRBV5-6; J: TRBJ1-5; size: NA
DNA: TGTGCCAGCTCCTGGGCGGGGGGTGAAGCTTTCTTT; CDR3: CASSWAGGEAFF; D: NA; V: TRBV18; J: TRBJ1-1; size: NA
DNA: TGTGCCAGCAGCTCCCCGGGACAGGGGGCGAGAGAGCAGTACTTC; CDR3: CASSSPGQGAREQYF; D: TRBD1; V: TRBV11-2; J: TRBJ2-7; size: NA
DNA: TGTGCCAGCAGCTACGACAGGGGCCCTCCTTACGAGCAGTACTTC; CDR3: CASSYDRGPPYEQYF; D: TRBD1; V: TRBV27; J: TRBJ2-7; size: NA
DNA: TGTGCCAGTAGGCGGCTGGGGGACCTCCCGGGGGAGCCCCAGCATTTT; CDR3: CASRRLGDLPGEPQHF; D: NA; V: TRBV19; J: TRBJ1-5; size: NA
DNA: TGCGCCAGCAGCATGACAGGGGGCGGGACTGAGCAGTTCTTC; CDR3: CASSMTGGGTEQFF; D: TRBD1; V: TRBV5-1; J: TRBJ2-1; size: NA
DNA: TGCGCCAGCAGCTTGCCGGGGGACGAGCAGTACTTC; CDR3: CASSLPGDEQYF; D: NA; V: TRBV5-1; J: TRBJ2-7; size: few
DNA: TGTGCCAGCAGCTCACCGGGACAGGGGGCATCTGAAGCTTTCTTT; CDR3: CASSSPGQGASEAFF; D: TRBD1; V: TRBV7-9; J: TRBJ1-1; size: NA
DNA: TGTGCCAGCAGAGGAGCTCTGGGTACGCAGTATTTT; CDR3: CASRGALGTQYF; D: NA; V: TRBV6-1; J: TRBJ2-3; size: NA
DNA: TGTGCCAGCAGCCCGACTAGCGGGAGCCCAGATACGCAGTATTTT; CDR3: CASSPTSGSPDTQYF; D: TRBD2; V: TRBV4-2; J: TRBJ2-3; size: NA
DNA: TGTGCCAGCAGTTTGGGGACCATGACAGTCAGCTCCTACGAGCAGTACTTC; CDR3: CASSLGTMTVSSYEQYF; D: NA; V: TRBV5-5; J: TRBJ2-7; size: NA
DNA: TGTGCCAGCAGTTTAGGAGCTAGCTTGGGTGAAGATACGCAGTATTTT; CDR3: CASSLGASLGEDTQYF; D: NA; V: TRBV27; J: TRBJ2-3; size: NA
DNA: TGTGCCAGCAGCGTAGCCCAGCGGGAGTACAATGAGCAGTTCTTC; CDR3: CASSVAQREYNEQFF; D: TRBD2; V: TRBV9; J: TRBJ2-1; size: NA
DNA: TGTGCCAGCAGCTTTTTCTCTGGAAACACCATATATTTT; CDR3: CASSFFSGNTIYF; D: NA; V: TRBV11-1; J: TRBJ1-3; size: NA
DNA: TGTGCCATCAGTGAGGACAGAAATGGCTACACCTTC; CDR3: CAISEDRNGYTF; D: NA; V: TRBV10-3; J: TRBJ1-2; size: NA
DNA: TGTGCCAGCAGCGCGGAGGGGGCTATGTACAATGAGCAGTTCTTC; CDR3: CASSAEGAMYNEQFF; D: NA; V: TRBV9; J: TRBJ2-1; size: NA
DNA: TGTGCCATCAGTGACGCCGGGACAGGAGATCCCGGGGAGCTGTTTTTT; CDR3: CAISDAGTGDPGELFF; D: TRBD1; V: TRBV10-3; J: TRBJ2-2; size: NA
DNA: TGTGCCTGGAGCCCGGGCCTCGGGAGCTACACCTTC; CDR3: CAWSPGLGSYTF; D: NA; V: TRBV30; J: TRBJ1-2; size: once
DNA: TGCGCCAGCAGCTTGGGGACACCCCTCGGGACCCAGTACTTC; CDR3: CASSLGTPLGTQYF; D: NA; V: TRBV5-1; J: TRBJ2-5; size: NA
DNA: TGTGCCAGCAGTTACTCGGGCAGAAACACTGAAGCTTTCTTT; CDR3: CASSYSGRNTEAFF; D: NA; V: TRBV6-5; J: TRBJ1-1; size: NA
DNA: TGTGCCAGCAGTGTGGACTGGAGCTCCTACAATGAGCAGTTCTTC; CDR3: CASSVDWSSYNEQFF; D: NA; V: TRBV6-5; J: TRBJ2-1; size: once
DNA: TGTGCCAGCAGTACGCTACTAGCGGGAGGACCAGATACGCAGTATTTT; CDR3: CASSTLLAGGPDTQYF; D: TRBD2; V: TRBV27; J: TRBJ2-3; size: NA
DNA: TGCAGCGTTGACGGCGGGAGGAACACTGAAGCTTTCTTT; CDR3: CSVDGGRNTEAFF; D: NA; V: TRBV29-1; J: TRBJ1-1; size: few
DNA: TGTGCCAGCAGCTCCCTCGGACAGGGGAACGAAGCTTTCTTT; CDR3: CASSSLGQGNEAFF; D: TRBD1; V: TRBV7-2; J: TRBJ1-1; size: NA
DNA: TGCGCCAGCAGCCAAGCCCGGGGTAGCGGGAGAGGGCAAGAGACCCAGTACTTC; CDR3: CASSQARGSGRGQETQYF; D: TRBD2; V: TRBV4-1; J: TRBJ2-5; size: NA
DNA: TGTGCCAGCAGCGTCCTACCCGGGGAGCTGTTTTTT; CDR3: CASSVLPGELFF; D: NA; V: TRBV9; J: TRBJ2-2; size: NA
DNA: TGTGCCAGCAGTCCAATGACCGGGGAGCTGTTTTTT; CDR3: CASSPMTGELFF; D: NA; V: TRBV27; J: TRBJ2-2; size: NA
DNA: TGTGCCAGTCAGATGACAGGGAATAGCAATCAGCCCCAGCATTTT; CDR3: CASQMTGNSNQPQHF; D: TRBD1; V: TRBV27; J: TRBJ1-5; size: NA
DNA: TGTGCCAGCAGTCTAGCACGGGGCGGCAATCAGCCCCAGCATTTT; CDR3: CASSLARGGNQPQHF; D: NA; V: TRBV6-5; J: TRBJ1-5; size: NA
DNA: TGCGCCAGCAGCCAATTTTATCAAGGCACCTACGAGCAGTACTTC; CDR3: CASSQFYQGTYEQYF; D: NA; V: TRBV4-1; J: TRBJ2-7; size: NA
DNA: TGTGCCAGCAGCAACCGGAGGACTAGAAGTGACAATGAGCAGTTCTTC; CDR3: CASSNRRTRSDNEQFF; D: TRBD2; V: TRBV7-9; J: TRBJ2-1; size: NA
DNA: TGTGCCAGCAGCTTCGGGACACCGCTCTACGAGCAGTACTTC; CDR3: CASSFGTPLYEQYF; D: NA; V: TRBV7-2; J: TRBJ2-7; size: NA
DNA: TGTGCCAGCAGCAAGGACGTCACCGGGGAGCTGTTTTTT; CDR3: CASSKDVTGELFF; D: NA; V: TRBV6-4; J: TRBJ2-2; size: NA